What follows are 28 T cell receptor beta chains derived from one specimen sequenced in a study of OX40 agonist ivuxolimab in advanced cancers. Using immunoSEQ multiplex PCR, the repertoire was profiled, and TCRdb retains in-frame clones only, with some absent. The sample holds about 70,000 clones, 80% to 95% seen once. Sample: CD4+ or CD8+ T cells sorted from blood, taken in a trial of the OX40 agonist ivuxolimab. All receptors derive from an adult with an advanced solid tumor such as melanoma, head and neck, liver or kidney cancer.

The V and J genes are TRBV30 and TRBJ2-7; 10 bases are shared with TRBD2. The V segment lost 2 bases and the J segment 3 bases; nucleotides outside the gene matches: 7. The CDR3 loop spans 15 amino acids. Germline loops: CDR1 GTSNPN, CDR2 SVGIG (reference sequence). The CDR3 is CAWSPLAGAIYEQYF. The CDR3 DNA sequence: TGTGCCTGGAGTCCCCTAGCGGGGGCCATCTACGAGCAGTACTTC.

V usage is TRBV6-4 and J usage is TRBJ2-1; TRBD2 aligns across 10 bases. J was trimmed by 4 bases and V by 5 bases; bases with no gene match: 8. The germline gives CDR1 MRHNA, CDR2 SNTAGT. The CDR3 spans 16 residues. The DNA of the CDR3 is TGTGCCAGCAGTCCCCAGGATAGCGGGGGGTACAATGAGCAGTTCTTC. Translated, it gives CASSPQDSGGYNEQFF.

The CDR3 is CASSIITLAGVTGELFF. In nucleotides, the CDR3 is TGTGCCAGTAGTATCATAACACTAGCGGGGGTTACCGGGGAGCTGTTTTTT. This chain links TRBV19 with TRBJ2-2; 11 positions agree with TRBD2. There are 17 residues in the CDR3. V trimming: 3 bases; J trimming: 5 bases; junction bases outside the gene matches: 8. Germline CDR1 reads LNHDA; CDR2 reads SQIVND (reference sequence).

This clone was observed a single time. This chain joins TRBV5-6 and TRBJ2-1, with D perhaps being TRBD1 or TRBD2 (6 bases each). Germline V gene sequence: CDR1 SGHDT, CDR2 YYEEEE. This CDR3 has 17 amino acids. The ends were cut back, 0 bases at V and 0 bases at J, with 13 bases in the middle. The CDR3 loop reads CASSLAAQGLSYNEQFF. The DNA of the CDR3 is TGTGCCAGCAGCTTGGCGGCACAGGGACTCTCCTACAATGAGCAGTTCTTC. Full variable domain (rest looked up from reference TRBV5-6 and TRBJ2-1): DAGVTQSPTHLIKTRGQQVTLRCSPKSGHDTVSWYQQALGQGPQFIFQYYEEEERQRGNFPDRFSGHQFPNYSSELNVNALLLGDSALYLCASSLAAQGLSYNEQFFGPGTRLTVL.

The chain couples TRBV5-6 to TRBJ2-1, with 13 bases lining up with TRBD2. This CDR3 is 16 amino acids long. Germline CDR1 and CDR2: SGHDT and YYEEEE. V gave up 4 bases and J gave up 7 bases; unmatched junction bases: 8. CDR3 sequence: CASSPTSGGAWNEQFF. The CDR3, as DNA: TGTGCCAGCAGCCCAACTAGCGGGGGGGCTTGGAATGAGCAGTTCTTC. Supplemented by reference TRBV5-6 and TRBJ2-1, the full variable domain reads DAGVTQSPTHLIKTRGQQVTLRCSPKSGHDTVSWYQQALGQGPQFIFQYYEEEERQRGNFPDRFSGHQFPNYSSELNVNALLLGDSALYLCASSPTSGGAWNEQFFGPGTRLTVL.

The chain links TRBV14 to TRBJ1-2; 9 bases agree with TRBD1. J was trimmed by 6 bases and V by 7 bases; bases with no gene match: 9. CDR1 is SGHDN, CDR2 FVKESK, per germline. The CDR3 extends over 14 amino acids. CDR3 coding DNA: TGTGCCAGCAAAGGGACAGGGATGCTCCATGGCTACACCTTC. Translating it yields CASKGTGMLHGYTF.

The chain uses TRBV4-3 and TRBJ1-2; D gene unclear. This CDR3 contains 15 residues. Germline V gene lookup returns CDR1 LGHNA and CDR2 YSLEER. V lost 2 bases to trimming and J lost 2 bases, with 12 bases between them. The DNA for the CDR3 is TGCGCCAGCAGCCAAAACGTCGGGTCGAACTATGGCTACACCTTC. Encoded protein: CASSQNVGSNYGYTF.

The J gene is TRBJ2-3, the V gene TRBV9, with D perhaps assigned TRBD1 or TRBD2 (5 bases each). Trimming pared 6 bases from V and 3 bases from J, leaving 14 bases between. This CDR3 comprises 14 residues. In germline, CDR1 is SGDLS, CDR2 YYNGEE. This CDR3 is CASTPYGATDTQYF. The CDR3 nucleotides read TGTGCCAGCACCCCCTACGGGGCTACAGATACGCAGTATTTT. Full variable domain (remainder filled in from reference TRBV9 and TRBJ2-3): DSGVTQTPKHLITATGQRVTLRCSPRSGDLSVYWYQQSLDQGLQFLIQYYNGEERAKGNILERFSAQQFPDLHSELNLSSLELGDSALYFCASTPYGATDTQYFGPGTRLTVL.

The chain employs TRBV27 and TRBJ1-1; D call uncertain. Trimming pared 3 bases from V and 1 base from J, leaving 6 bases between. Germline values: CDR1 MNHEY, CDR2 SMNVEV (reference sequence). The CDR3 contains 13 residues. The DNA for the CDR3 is TGTGCCAGCAGTTTCTCAAAGAACACTGAAGCTTTCTTT. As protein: CASSFSKNTEAFF.

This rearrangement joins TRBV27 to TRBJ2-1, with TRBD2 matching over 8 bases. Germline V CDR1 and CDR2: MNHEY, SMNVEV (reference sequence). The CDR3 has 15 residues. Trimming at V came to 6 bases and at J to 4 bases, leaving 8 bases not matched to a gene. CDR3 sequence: CASSQGPSGYNEQFF. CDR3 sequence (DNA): TGTGCCAGCAGCCAGGGGCCTAGCGGGTACAATGAGCAGTTCTTC.

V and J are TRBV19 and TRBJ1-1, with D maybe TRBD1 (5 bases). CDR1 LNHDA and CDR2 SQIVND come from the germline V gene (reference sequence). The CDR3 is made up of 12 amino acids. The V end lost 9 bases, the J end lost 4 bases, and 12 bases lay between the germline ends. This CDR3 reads CASGGVATEAFF. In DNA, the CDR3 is TGTGCCAGCGGGGGGGTTGCCACTGAAGCTTTCTTT.

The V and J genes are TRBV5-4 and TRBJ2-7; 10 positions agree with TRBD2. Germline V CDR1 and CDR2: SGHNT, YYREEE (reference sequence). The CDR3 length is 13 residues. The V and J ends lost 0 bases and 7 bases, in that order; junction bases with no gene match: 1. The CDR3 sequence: CASSLAAGGEQYF. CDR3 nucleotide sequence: TGTGCCAGCAGCTTGGCAGCGGGGGGGGAGCAGTACTTC.

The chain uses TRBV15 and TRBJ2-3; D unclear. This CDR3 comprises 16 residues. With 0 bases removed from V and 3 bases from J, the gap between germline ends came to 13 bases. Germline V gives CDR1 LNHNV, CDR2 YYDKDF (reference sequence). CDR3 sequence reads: CATSRDGRLITDTQYF. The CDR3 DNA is TGTGCCACCAGCAGAGATGGTCGGCTAATAACAGATACGCAGTATTTT.

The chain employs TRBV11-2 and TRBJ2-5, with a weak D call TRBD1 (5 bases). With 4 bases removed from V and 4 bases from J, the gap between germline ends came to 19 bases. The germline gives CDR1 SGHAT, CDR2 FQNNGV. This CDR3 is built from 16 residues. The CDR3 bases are TGTGCCAGCAGCTCTGGGAAAGCAAGGGGCCGAGAGACCCAGTACTTC. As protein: CASSSGKARGRETQYF.

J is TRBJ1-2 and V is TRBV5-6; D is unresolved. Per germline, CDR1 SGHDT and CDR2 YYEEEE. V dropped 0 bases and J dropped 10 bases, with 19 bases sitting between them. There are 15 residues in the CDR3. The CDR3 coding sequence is TGTGCCAGCAGCTTGGCTAGGGCCCATCTTCCAGCCTACACCTTC. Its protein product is CASSLARAHLPAYTF.

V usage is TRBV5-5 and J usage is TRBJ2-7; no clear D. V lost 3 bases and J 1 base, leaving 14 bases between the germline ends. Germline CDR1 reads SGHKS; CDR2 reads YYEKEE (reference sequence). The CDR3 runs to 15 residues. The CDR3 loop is CASSSLSAPSYEQYF. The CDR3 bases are TGTGCCAGCAGCTCGTTATCCGCTCCTTCCTACGAGCAGTACTTC.

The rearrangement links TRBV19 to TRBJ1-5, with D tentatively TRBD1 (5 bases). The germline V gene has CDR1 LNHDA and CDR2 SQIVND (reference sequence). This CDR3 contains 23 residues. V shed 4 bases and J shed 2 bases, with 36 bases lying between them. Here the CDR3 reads CASSRGTGFLSTLEVMGNQPQHF. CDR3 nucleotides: TGTGCCAGTAGTAGGGGAACAGGCTTTTTAAGCACCCTAGAGGTTATGGGCAATCAGCCCCAGCATTTT. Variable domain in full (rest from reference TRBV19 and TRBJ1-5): DGGITQSPKYLFRKEGQNVTLSCEQNLNHDAMYWYRQDPGQGLRLIYYSQIVNDFQKGDIAEGYSVSREKKESFPLTVTSAQKNPTAFYLCASSRGTGFLSTLEVMGNQPQHFGDGTRLSIL.

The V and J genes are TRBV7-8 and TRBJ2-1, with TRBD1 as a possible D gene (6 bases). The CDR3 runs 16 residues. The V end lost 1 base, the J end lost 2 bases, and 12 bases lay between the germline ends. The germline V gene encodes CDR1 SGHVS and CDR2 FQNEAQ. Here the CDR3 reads CASSLGGQVPYNEQFF. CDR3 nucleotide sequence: TGTGCCAGCAGCTTAGGGGGGCAGGTCCCCTACAATGAGCAGTTCTTC.

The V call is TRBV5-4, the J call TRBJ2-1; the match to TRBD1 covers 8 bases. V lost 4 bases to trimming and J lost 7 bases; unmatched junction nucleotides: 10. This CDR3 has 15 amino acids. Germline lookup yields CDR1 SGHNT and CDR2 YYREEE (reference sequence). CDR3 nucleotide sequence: TGTGCCAGCAGCGCTTGGACAGGGTTTGGGAATGAGCAGTTCTTC. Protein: CASSAWTGFGNEQFF.

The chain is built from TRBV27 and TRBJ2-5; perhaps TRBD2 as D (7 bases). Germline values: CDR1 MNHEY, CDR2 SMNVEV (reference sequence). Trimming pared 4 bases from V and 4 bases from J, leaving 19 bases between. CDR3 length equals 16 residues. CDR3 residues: CASSSTWTRGGETQYF. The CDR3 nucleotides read TGTGCCAGCAGTTCCACCTGGACTAGGGGGGGAGAGACCCAGTACTTC.

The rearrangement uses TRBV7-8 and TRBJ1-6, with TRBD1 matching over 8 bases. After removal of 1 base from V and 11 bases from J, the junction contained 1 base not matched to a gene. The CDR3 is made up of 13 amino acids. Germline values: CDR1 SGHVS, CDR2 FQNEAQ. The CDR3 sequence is CASSLVGQAPLHF. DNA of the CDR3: TGTGCCAGCAGCTTAGTGGGACAGGCACCCCTCCACTTT.

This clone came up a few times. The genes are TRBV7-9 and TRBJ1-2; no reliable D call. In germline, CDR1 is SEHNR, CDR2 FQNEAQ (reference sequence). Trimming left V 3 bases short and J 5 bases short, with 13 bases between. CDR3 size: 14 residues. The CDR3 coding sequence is TGTGCCAGCAGCTTTGGACCAAACTATTATGGCTACACCTTC. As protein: CASSFGPNYYGYTF.

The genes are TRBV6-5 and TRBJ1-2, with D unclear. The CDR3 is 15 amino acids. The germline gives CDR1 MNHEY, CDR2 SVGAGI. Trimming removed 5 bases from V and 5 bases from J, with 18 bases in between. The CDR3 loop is CASSITGPGDYGYTF. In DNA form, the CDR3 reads TGTGCCAGCAGTATAACCGGGCCCGGGGATTATGGCTACACCTTC.

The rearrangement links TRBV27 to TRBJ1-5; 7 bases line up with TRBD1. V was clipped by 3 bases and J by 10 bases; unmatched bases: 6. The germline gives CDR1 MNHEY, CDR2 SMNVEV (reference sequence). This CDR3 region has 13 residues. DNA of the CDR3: TGTGCCAGCAGTTTGTACGGGACAGCACCCCAGCATTTT. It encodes CASSLYGTAPQHF.

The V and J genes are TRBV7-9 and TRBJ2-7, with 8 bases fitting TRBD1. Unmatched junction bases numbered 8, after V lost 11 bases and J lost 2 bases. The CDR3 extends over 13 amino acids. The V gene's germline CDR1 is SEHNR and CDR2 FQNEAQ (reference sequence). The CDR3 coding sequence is TGTGCCTCAACTCCGGGACAGGCCTACGAGCAGTACTTC. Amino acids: CASTPGQAYEQYF.

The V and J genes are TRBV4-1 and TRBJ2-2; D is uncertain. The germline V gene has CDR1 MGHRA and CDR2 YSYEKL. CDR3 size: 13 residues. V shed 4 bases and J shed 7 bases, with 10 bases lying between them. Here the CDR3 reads CASSPISGGELFF. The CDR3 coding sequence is TGCGCCAGCAGCCCCATTAGTGGCGGGGAGCTGTTTTTT.

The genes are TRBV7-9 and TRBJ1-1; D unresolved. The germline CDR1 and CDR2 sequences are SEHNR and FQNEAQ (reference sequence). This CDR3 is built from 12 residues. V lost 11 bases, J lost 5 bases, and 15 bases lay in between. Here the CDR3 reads CAGSHQGTEAFF. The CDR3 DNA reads TGTGCCGGAAGCCATCAAGGGACTGAAGCTTTCTTT.

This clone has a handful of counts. The CDR3 loop is CAWAPTGSDGYTF. DNA for the CDR3: TGTGCCTGGGCCCCGACAGGATCGGATGGCTACACCTTC. The chain has TRBV30 and TRBJ1-2, with D possibly matching TRBD1 (6 bases). The germline V gene encodes CDR1 GTSNPN and CDR2 SVGIG (reference sequence). The CDR3 sequence is 13 residues long. Trimming cost V 5 bases and J 6 bases, with 16 bases left between them.